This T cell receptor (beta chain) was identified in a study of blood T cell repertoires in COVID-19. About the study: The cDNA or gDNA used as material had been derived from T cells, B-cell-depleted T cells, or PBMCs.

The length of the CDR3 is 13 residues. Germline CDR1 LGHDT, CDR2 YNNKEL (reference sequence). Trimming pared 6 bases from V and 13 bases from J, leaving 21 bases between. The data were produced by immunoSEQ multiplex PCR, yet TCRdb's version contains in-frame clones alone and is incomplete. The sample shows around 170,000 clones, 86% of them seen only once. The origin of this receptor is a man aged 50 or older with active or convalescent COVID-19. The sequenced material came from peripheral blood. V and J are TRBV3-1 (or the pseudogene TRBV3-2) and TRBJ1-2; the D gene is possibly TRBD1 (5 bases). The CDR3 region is CASSLGYEGLRTF. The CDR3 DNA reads TGTGCCAGCAGTCTGGGCTATGAGGGACTGCGCACCTTC.